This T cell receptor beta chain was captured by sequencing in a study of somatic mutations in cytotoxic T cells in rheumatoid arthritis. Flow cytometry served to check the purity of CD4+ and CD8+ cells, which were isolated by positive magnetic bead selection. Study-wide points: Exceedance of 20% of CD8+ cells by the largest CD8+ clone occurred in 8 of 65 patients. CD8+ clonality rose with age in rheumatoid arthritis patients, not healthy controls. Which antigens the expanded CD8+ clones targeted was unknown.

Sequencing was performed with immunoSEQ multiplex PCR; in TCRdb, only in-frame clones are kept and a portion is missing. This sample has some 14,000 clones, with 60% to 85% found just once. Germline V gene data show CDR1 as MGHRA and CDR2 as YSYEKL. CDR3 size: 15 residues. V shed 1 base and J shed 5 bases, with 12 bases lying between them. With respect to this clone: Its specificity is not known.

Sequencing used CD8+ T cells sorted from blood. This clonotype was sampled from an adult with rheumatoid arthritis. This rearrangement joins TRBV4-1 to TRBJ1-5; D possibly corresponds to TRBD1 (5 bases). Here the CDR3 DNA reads TGCGCCAGCAGCCAAGGAGGAGCGGGGGATCAGCCCCAGCATTTT. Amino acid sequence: CASSQGGAGDQPQHF.